The 32 T cell receptor beta chains in this list originate from one sample, sequenced in a study of T cell responses to AZD1222 COVID-19 vaccine. The data were produced by immunoSEQ multiplex PCR, yet TCRdb's version contains in-frame clones alone and is incomplete. The sample shows about 100,000 clones, roughly nine tenths of them seen only once. Specimen: peripheral blood, collected on day 0 of AZD1222 vaccination. Every receptor here comes from an adult in good health.

The chain links TRBV2 to TRBJ2-7; 9 positions match TRBD1. The CDR3 has 14 residues. With 4 bases clipped from V and 2 bases from J, the junction kept 3 bases outside the gene matches. Germline assignment: CDR1 SNHLY and CDR2 FYNNEI. The CDR3 loop is CASSVRQGAYEQYF. The CDR3 coding sequence is TGTGCCAGCAGTGTGAGACAGGGGGCCTACGAGCAGTACTTC. The full variable domain, with the rest looked up from reference TRBV2 and TRBJ2-7, is EPEVTQTPSHQVTQMGQEVILRCVPISNHLYFYWYRQILGQKVEFLVSFYNNEISEKSEIFDDQFSVERPDGSNFTLKIRSTKLEDSAMYFCASSVRQGAYEQYFGPGTRLTVT.

This clone was picked up one time. The CDR3 DNA reads as TGCGCCAGCAGCTTGGAAGGGGCGGGAGGAAGGGCAGATACGCAGTATTTT. Translated: CASSLEGAGGRADTQYF. The chain recombines TRBV5-1 with TRBJ2-3, with 8 bases matching TRBD2. CDR1 SGHRS and CDR2 YFSETQ come from the germline V gene. This CDR3 comprises 17 residues. The V segment lost 0 bases and the J segment 4 bases; nucleotides outside the gene matches: 10.

This chain uses TRBV19 with TRBJ1-1; D might be TRBD1 (6 bases). Trimming left V 5 bases short and J 0 bases short, with 7 bases between. This CDR3 has 13 amino acids. Germline CDR1 LNHDA, CDR2 SQIVND (reference sequence). Here the CDR3 reads CASSGQLNTEAFF. The CDR3 DNA reads TGTGCCAGTAGTGGACAGTTGAACACTGAAGCTTTCTTT.

The chain has TRBV6-7 and TRBJ2-4; tentatively, D is TRBD1 or TRBD2 (6 bases each). TRBV6-7 falls under the ORF class, with uncertain function. There are 15 residues in the CDR3. V dropped 8 bases and J dropped 0 bases, with 14 bases sitting between them. CDR3 DNA: TGTGCCAGCTTCTCGGGGGCGAAAGCCAAAAACATTCAGTACTTC. It codes for CASFSGAKAKNIQYF.

V gene TRBV19 combines with J gene TRBJ1-5; TRBD1 is a possible D gene (5 bases). Germline V gene data show CDR1 as LNHDA and CDR2 as SQIVND (reference sequence). Trimming shortened V by 6 bases and J by 5 bases, and 14 bases separated the two germline ends. The length of the CDR3 is 14 residues. CDR3 nucleotide sequence: TGTGCCAGTAGGCTGGCGGGGGGGGATCAGCCCCAGCATTTT. It encodes CASRLAGGDQPQHF.

The V and J genes are TRBV9 and TRBJ2-1, with D possibly matching TRBD1 (5 bases). The CDR3 runs to 14 residues. V lost 0 bases and J lost 7, with 11 bases in between. Germline V gene lookup returns CDR1 SGDLS and CDR2 YYNGEE. CDR3 nucleotides: TGTGCCAGCAGCGTAGCTGGGGCCTGGAATGAGCAGTTCTTC. Its translation: CASSVAGAWNEQFF.

The V gene is TRBV19, the J gene TRBJ2-7; unclear D gene. V lost 2 bases to trimming and J lost 2 bases, with 7 bases between them. This CDR3 has 13 amino acids. The germline V gene has CDR1 LNHDA and CDR2 SQIVND (reference sequence). CDR3 coding DNA: TGTGCCAGTAGTATAAGTTCCCCCTACGAGCAGTACTTC. Protein: CASSISSPYEQYF.

In DNA form, the CDR3 reads TGCGCCAGCAGCTTGGACGTCCGTCCCACCGGGGAGCTGTTTTTT. Translation gives CASSLDVRPTGELFF. The chain carries TRBV5-1 and TRBJ2-2; no reliable D call. Per the germline V gene, CDR1 is SGHRS and CDR2 is YFSETQ. V was clipped by 0 bases and J by 4 bases, with 10 bases between them. The CDR3 is made up of 15 amino acids.

The genes are TRBV28 and TRBJ2-7, with D maybe TRBD1 (6 bases). V lost 6 bases, J lost 1 base, and 16 bases lay in between. The germline V gene has CDR1 MDHEN and CDR2 SYDVKM. CDR3 length: 15 amino acids. CDR3 bases: TGTGCCAGCAGAACCACAGGGTATACTTCCTACGAGCAGTACTTC. Amino acid sequence: CASRTTGYTSYEQYF.

V usage is TRBV2 and J usage is TRBJ1-1; 7 bases are a match to TRBD1. Per the germline V gene, CDR1 is SNHLY and CDR2 is FYNNEI. The CDR3 contains 13 residues. With 9 bases clipped from V and 7 bases from J, the junction kept 11 bases outside the gene matches. The CDR3 protein is CARETGLQGEAFF. CDR3 bases: TGTGCCAGGGAGACAGGGTTACAGGGTGAAGCTTTCTTT.

The CDR3 protein is CASKTAGETQYF. The CDR3 nucleotides are TGTGCCAGCAAGACTGCCGGGGAGACCCAGTACTTC. This chain joins TRBV2 and TRBJ2-5; D uncertain. The CDR3 sequence is 12 residues long. V lost 7 bases to trimming and J lost 5 bases, with 11 bases between them. Germline V gene data show CDR1 as SNHLY and CDR2 as FYNNEI.

This chain links TRBV12-3 or TRBV12-4 with TRBJ1-6; TRBD1 matches 7 bases. Losses at the gene ends were 10 bases for V and 8 bases for J; bases not matched to a gene: 8. CDR3 length equals 13 residues. The CDR3 sequence: CATKGARYSPLHF. For the CDR3, the DNA is TGTGCCACCAAGGGGGCGCGGTATTCACCCCTCCACTTT.

This chain connects TRBV27 to TRBJ1-6; no firm D call. Germline CDR1 and CDR2: MNHEY and SMNVEV (reference sequence). CDR3 length equals 14 residues. V was pared by 6 bases and J by 4 bases, with 10 bases between. Here the CDR3 reads CASRVAGYNSPLHF. The CDR3 bases are TGTGCCAGCAGGGTTGCAGGTTATAATTCACCCCTCCACTTT.

This clone has a single count. The chain has TRBV5-1 and TRBJ2-5, with 10 bases that match TRBD2. CDR1 is SGHRS and CDR2 is YFSETQ in the germline V gene. With 7 bases clipped from V and 1 base from J, the junction kept 7 bases outside the gene matches. CDR3 length: 15 residues. The CDR3 region is CASGPLAGFQETQYF. The CDR3 DNA reads as TGCGCCAGCGGCCCACTAGCGGGGTTCCAAGAGACCCAGTACTTC.

The chain recombines TRBV2 with TRBJ1-6, with D uncertain. This CDR3 comprises 13 residues. The V end was cut by 1 base, the J end by 13 bases, with 11 bases between. From germline, CDR1 is SNHLY and CDR2 FYNNEI. CDR3 residues: CASSEGSSVPLHF. The CDR3 coding sequence is TGTGCCAGCAGTGAAGGATCGAGTGTTCCCCTCCACTTT.

The J gene is TRBJ1-4, the V gene TRBV29-1; D is uncertain. V was clipped by 4 bases and J by 5 bases, with 14 bases between them. Germline loops: CDR1 SQVTM, CDR2 ANQGSEA. The CDR3 consists of 14 residues. CDR3 bases: TGCAGCGTTGGAATCTCTGGCGGGAATGAAAAACTGTTTTTT. Protein sequence: CSVGISGGNEKLFF. Full variable domain (outside the CDR3, taken from reference TRBV29-1 and TRBJ1-4): SAVISQKPSRDICQRGTSLTIQCQVDSQVTMMFWYRQQPGQSLTLIATANQGSEATYESGFVIDKFPISRPNLTFSTLTVSNMSPEDSSIYLCSVGISGGNEKLFFGSGTQLSVL.

The V gene is TRBV3-1 (or the pseudogene TRBV3-2), the J gene TRBJ1-1; D is undetermined. V gave up 1 base and J gave up 1 base, with 7 bases separating them. The CDR3 runs 14 residues. Germline V gene sequence: CDR1 LGHDT, CDR2 YNNKEL (reference sequence). The CDR3 DNA reads as TGTGCCAGCAGCCAAGTGAACTCGAACACTGAAGCTTTCTTT. The encoded protein is CASSQVNSNTEAFF.

V is TRBV10-3 and J is TRBJ2-7; 8 bases line up with TRBD1. J lost 2 bases, V lost 6 bases, and 6 bases had no gene match. Germline V gene sequence: CDR1 ENHRY, CDR2 SYGVKD. CDR3 size: 14 residues. Here the CDR3 DNA reads TGTGCCATCAGGCGGGGACAGGCGACCTACGAGCAGTACTTC. It translates to CAIRRGQATYEQYF.

The chain combines TRBV10-2 with TRBJ2-1, with 14 bases identical to TRBD2. The CDR3 is 16 residues long. Germline values: CDR1 WSHSY, CDR2 SAAADI. V lost 0 bases, J lost 7 bases, and 2 bases stayed unmatched. The CDR3: CASSESGTSGRNEQFF. The CDR3 nucleotides are TGCGCCAGCAGTGAGTCGGGGACTAGCGGGAGAAATGAGCAGTTCTTC.

This clone came up a few times. The J gene is TRBJ1-4, the V gene TRBV6-1; a possible D gene is TRBD1 (5 bases). Trimming pared 3 bases from V and 8 bases from J, leaving 13 bases between. There are 14 residues in the CDR3. Germline CDR1 MNHNS, CDR2 SASEGT. The CDR3 region is CASSEGQQREKLFF. The DNA of the CDR3 is TGTGCCAGCAGTGAGGGGCAGCAGCGGGAAAAACTGTTTTTT.

This chain connects TRBV27 to TRBJ1-2; perhaps TRBD1 as D (6 bases). V was trimmed by 4 bases and J by 4 bases, leaving 22 bases between them. This CDR3 is 17 amino acids long. Germline CDR1 and CDR2: MNHEY and SMNVEV (reference sequence). The CDR3 protein is CASSSRTATAAGYGYTF. CDR3 DNA sequence: TGTGCCAGCAGTTCCCGGACAGCCACAGCCGCGGGCTATGGCTACACCTTC.

This chain connects TRBV9 to TRBJ2-5; tentatively, D is TRBD1 or TRBD2 (5 bases each). The CDR3 is made up of 15 amino acids. Trimming removed 3 bases at V and 5 bases at J, with 17 bases between. Germline CDR1 reads SGDLS; CDR2 reads YYNGEE. The CDR3 reads CASSAEAGAWETQYF. CDR3 coding DNA: TGTGCCAGCAGCGCCGAGGCCGGGGCGTGGGAGACCCAGTACTTC.

The chain couples TRBV6-5 to TRBJ2-5, with D possibly TRBD2 on 5 matching bases. Germline V gene lookup returns CDR1 MNHEY and CDR2 SVGAGI. This CDR3 is 11 amino acids long. V lost 6 bases and J lost 9, with 11 bases in between. The CDR3 nucleotides are TGTGCCAGCAGGCTTACGGAGGCCCAGTACTTC. Its protein is CASRLTEAQYF.

J is TRBJ2-5 and V is TRBV19, with 7 bases identical to TRBD1. This CDR3 has 14 residues. Germline CDR1 is LNHDA and CDR2 is SQIVND (reference sequence). Trimming cost V 4 bases and J 5 bases; bases outside gene matches: 7. CDR3 amino acids: CASSTHRGAETQYF. CDR3 in DNA: TGTGCCAGTAGTACCCACAGGGGAGCGGAGACCCAGTACTTC.

This chain joins TRBV7-6 and TRBJ1-5; D ambiguous. The CDR3 spans 16 residues. Trimming cost V 5 bases and J 0 bases, with 14 bases left between them. CDR1 is SGHVS and CDR2 is FNYEAQ in the germline V gene. This CDR3 is CASSPSSVRSNQPQHF. As DNA, the CDR3 is TGTGCCAGCAGCCCCTCGTCGGTTCGTAGCAATCAGCCCCAGCATTTT.

V is TRBV28 and J is TRBJ1-4; 7 bases are a match to TRBD1. Germline V CDR1 and CDR2: MDHEN, SYDVKM. The CDR3 runs 14 residues. V trimming: 8 bases; J trimming: 1 base; junction bases outside the gene matches: 4. The CDR3 spells CASGPGGTNEKLFF. For the CDR3, the DNA is TGTGCCAGCGGCCCAGGGGGAACTAATGAAAAACTGTTTTTT.

The CDR3 DNA follows: TGTGCCAGCAGCTTAGGTTACGGGGAAGGCTACACCTTC. Translation: CASSLGYGEGYTF. The rearrangement uses TRBV11-3 and TRBJ1-2; D call uncertain. V lost 1 base and J 8 bases, leaving 11 bases between the germline ends. Per the germline V gene, CDR1 is SGHNT and CDR2 is YENEEA. This CDR3 spans 13 amino acids.

The rearrangement joins TRBV18 to TRBJ1-1; TRBD1 aligns across 7 bases. The V segment lost 6 bases and the J segment 0 bases; nucleotides outside the gene matches: 13. The germline V gene encodes CDR1 KGHSH and CDR2 LQKENI. CDR3 length equals 17 residues. CDR3: CASSLRFTGEMNTEAFF. The CDR3 region has the DNA TGTGCCAGCTCCCTCCGGTTCACAGGGGAGATGAACACTGAAGCTTTCTTT.

The chain joins TRBV6-6 to TRBJ2-1; TRBD2 matches at 8 bases. V gave up 7 bases and J gave up 9 bases; unmatched junction bases: 11. Germline values: CDR1 MNHNY, CDR2 SVGAGI (reference sequence). The CDR3 is made up of 14 amino acids. CDR3 residues: CASTDGSGSTEQFF. Written as DNA, the CDR3 is TGTGCCAGCACCGACGGGAGCGGGAGCACTGAGCAGTTCTTC.

The V and J genes are TRBV27 and TRBJ2-7, with 9 bases aligning to TRBD1. V lost 3 bases to trimming and J lost 3 bases; unmatched junction nucleotides: 12. Germline CDR1 MNHEY, CDR2 SMNVEV (reference sequence). The CDR3 totals 17 residues. CDR3 amino acids: CASSFSIRQGGFYEQYF. The CDR3 DNA follows: TGTGCCAGCAGTTTTTCGATCAGACAGGGGGGTTTCTACGAGCAGTACTTC.

The chain couples TRBV7-8 to TRBJ2-2; TRBD2 is a possible D gene (5 bases). CDR1 is SGHVS, CDR2 FQNEAQ, per germline. CDR3 length: 16 amino acids. Trimming shortened V by 0 bases and J by 6 bases, and 14 bases separated the two germline ends. The CDR3 reads CASSLARSTGAGELFF. The CDR3 coding sequence is TGTGCCAGCAGCTTAGCCCGGTCAACCGGGGCCGGGGAGCTGTTTTTT.

This clone has more than one count but fewer than ten. The genes are TRBV21-1 and TRBJ1-5; TRBD1, the D gene given by the table, was not confirmed from the DNA. TRBV21-1 is given as a pseudogene. The length of the CDR3 is 16 residues. The CDR3 protein is CASSKSRAGSSQPQHF. CDR3 in DNA: TGTGCCAGCAGCAAATCAAGGGCAGGGTCCAGCCAGCCCCAGCATTTT.